These 25 T cell receptor beta chains were all obtained from the same sample, sequenced in a study of T cells in localized non-small cell lung cancer. Using immunoSEQ multiplex PCR, the repertoire was profiled, and TCRdb retains in-frame clones only, with some absent. The table lists 25,000 or so clones, approximately 88% of them singletons. The sequencing used PBMCs, collected before any cancer treatment. The receptor source for this set is a man between 40 and 75 years old with stage II lung adenocarcinoma.

The chain couples TRBV7-6 to TRBJ1-3; D not resolved. The CDR3 is made up of 14 amino acids. CDR1 SGHVS and CDR2 FNYEAQ come from the germline V gene. Trimming stripped 8 bases from V and 0 bases from J, with 11 bases between. CDR3 protein: CASGVISSGNTIYF. The CDR3 DNA reads as TGTGCCAGCGGTGTCATAAGCTCTGGAAACACCATATATTTT.

V gene TRBV9 combines with J gene TRBJ1-1; TRBD1 matches at 7 bases. V shed 4 bases, J shed 4 bases, and the junction held 16 bases outside the gene matches. CDR1 SGDLS and CDR2 YYNGEE come from the germline V gene. The length of the CDR3 is 17 residues. CDR3 sequence (DNA): TGTGCCAGCAGCCCGAGAATCAAGGGGGCATGGGGCACTGAAGCTTTCTTT. Protein sequence: CASSPRIKGAWGTEAFF.

V is TRBV4-3 and J is TRBJ2-2, with 8 bases that match TRBD1. The CDR3 covers 14 residues. CDR1 and CDR2 (germline): LGHNA, YSLEER. Germline trimming cut 3 bases from V and 5 bases from J; bases unmatched to any gene: 2. Here the CDR3 reads CASSHGQGTGELFF. The CDR3 bases are TGCGCCAGCAGCCATGGACAGGGAACCGGGGAGCTGTTTTTT.

The chain couples TRBV30 to TRBJ2-3; unclear D gene. V was cut by 5 bases and J by 4 bases, with 7 bases left in between. Germline V gene lookup returns CDR1 GTSNPN and CDR2 SVGIG (reference sequence). The CDR3 has 11 residues. The CDR3, as DNA: TGTGCCTGGTCGGCAGCAGATACGCAGTATTTT. It translates to CAWSAADTQYF.

This clone was counted between two and nine times. The chain is built from TRBV9 and TRBJ2-1, with a weak D call TRBD2 (7 bases). Trimming removed 4 bases from V and 5 bases from J, with 16 bases in between. From germline, CDR1 is SGDLS and CDR2 YYNGEE. The CDR3 loop spans 15 amino acids. The CDR3 bases are TGTGCCAGCAGCCCTTGGGGGGGGCAAAACAATGAGCAGTTCTTC. It codes for CASSPWGGQNNEQFF.

The rearrangement joins TRBV20-1 to TRBJ1-2; D is unclear. Trimming left V 6 bases short and J 8 bases short, with 7 bases between. The germline CDR1 and CDR2 sequences are DFQATT and SNEGSKA (reference sequence). The length of the CDR3 is 9 residues. The CDR3 DNA sequence: TGCAGTGCCCCTGAGGGCTACACCTTC. Its protein is CSAPEGYTF.

The rearrangement links TRBV10-3 to TRBJ1-1; TRBD1 aligns across 10 bases. Germline lookup yields CDR1 ENHRY and CDR2 SYGVKD. This CDR3 comprises 13 residues. V lost 8 bases and J lost 4; bases outside the gene matches: 4. The CDR3 region is CAIGTGVATEAFF. The CDR3 bases are TGTGCCATCGGGACAGGGGTCGCCACTGAAGCTTTCTTT.

The chain joins TRBV6-5 to TRBJ2-7; a possible D gene is TRBD2 (6 bases). Looked up from germline, CDR1 is MNHEY and CDR2 is SVGAGI. Trimming shortened V by 6 bases and J by 0 bases, and 15 bases separated the two germline ends. The CDR3 covers 15 residues. Written as DNA, the CDR3 is TGTGCCAGCAGGCCACCGGGACTGGGCTCCTACGAGCAGTACTTC. Amino acid sequence: CASRPPGLGSYEQYF.

The chain has TRBV11-2 and TRBJ1-1; no firm D call. Germline V gene sequence: CDR1 SGHAT, CDR2 FQNNGV. The ends were cut back, 0 bases at V and 1 base at J, with 6 bases in the middle. This CDR3 is built from 14 residues. The CDR3 sequence: CASSLDPWNTEAFF. The CDR3 coding sequence is TGTGCCAGCAGCTTAGATCCCTGGAACACTGAAGCTTTCTTT.

The CDR3 DNA reads TGCGCCAGCAGCGCGACAGGGAAGGAGGGGTACGAGCAGTACTTC. Translated: CASSATGKEGYEQYF. The V gene is TRBV5-1, the J gene TRBJ2-7, with D maybe TRBD1 (7 bases). The germline gives CDR1 SGHRS, CDR2 YFSETQ. The CDR3 has 15 residues. The V gene lost 4 bases and the J gene lost 4 bases, with 18 bases spanning the gap.

The chain combines TRBV7-2 with TRBJ2-1; no clear D. Trimming cost V 1 base and J 5 bases, with 12 bases left between them. This CDR3 contains 15 residues. CDR1 SGHTA and CDR2 FQGNSA come from the germline V gene. The CDR3 nucleotides read TGTGCCAGCAGCTTAGGCGCAAACTTAAACAATGAGCAGTTCTTC. Residues: CASSLGANLNNEQFF.

This rearrangement joins TRBV6-5 to TRBJ1-1; 10 nucleotides agree with TRBD1. The germline V gene has CDR1 MNHEY and CDR2 SVGAGI. This CDR3 has 16 residues. V was clipped by 0 bases and J by 1 base; unmatched bases: 2. The CDR3 region is CASSYSRTGGNTEAFF. The CDR3 DNA reads TGTGCCAGCAGTTACTCGAGGACAGGGGGGAACACTGAAGCTTTCTTT.

The chain joins TRBV19 to TRBJ2-2; D call uncertain. The length of the CDR3 is 11 residues. V was cut by 2 bases and J by 5 bases, with 0 bases left in between. CDR1 is LNHDA, CDR2 SQIVND, per germline (reference sequence). CDR3 sequence reads: CASSITGELFF. The CDR3 region has the DNA TGTGCCAGTAGTATAACCGGGGAGCTGTTTTTT.

This chain uses TRBV27 with TRBJ1-1, with TRBD1 matching over 10 bases. There are 15 residues in the CDR3. Trimming cost V 3 bases and J 0 bases; bases outside gene matches: 1. The germline V gene encodes CDR1 MNHEY and CDR2 SMNVEV (reference sequence). CDR3 loop: CASSLTGGMNTEAFF. In nucleotides, the CDR3 is TGTGCCAGCAGTTTGACAGGGGGCATGAACACTGAAGCTTTCTTT.

The rearrangement links TRBV4-1 to TRBJ2-1; 9 bases are shared with TRBD2. Looked up from germline, CDR1 is MGHRA and CDR2 is YSYEKL. V was clipped by 3 bases and J by 9 bases; unmatched bases: 6. The CDR3 totals 14 residues. The CDR3 DNA reads as TGCGCCAGCAGCCACGAGCGGGAGGTTGCTGAGCAGTTCTTC. This encodes CASSHEREVAEQFF.

V is TRBV4-1 and J is TRBJ1-4, with 7 positions matching TRBD1. The CDR3 extends over 15 amino acids. With V trimmed by 6 bases and J by 8 bases, 12 bases remained unmatched. Germline-derived CDR1 and CDR2 are MGHRA and YSYEKL. CDR3 sequence: CASRETGVPWEKLFF. CDR3 nucleotides: TGCGCCAGCAGGGAAACAGGGGTCCCATGGGAAAAACTGTTTTTT.

This chain uses TRBV6-6 with TRBJ1-1; 8 positions match TRBD1. CDR1 and CDR2 (germline): MNHNY, SVGAGI (reference sequence). The V segment lost 0 bases and the J segment 5 bases; nucleotides outside the gene matches: 5. The CDR3 sequence is 15 residues long. As DNA, the CDR3 is TGTGCCAGCAGTTACTCGACAGGGGCGGGGACTGAAGCTTTCTTT. Translating gives CASSYSTGAGTEAFF.

This sequence joins TRBV7-2 and TRBJ1-2; TRBD1 aligns across 8 bases. The CDR3 contains 16 residues. Trimming at V came to 5 bases and at J to 4 bases, leaving 12 bases not matched to a gene. Germline V gene data show CDR1 as SGHTA and CDR2 as FQGNSA. For the CDR3, the DNA is TGTGCCAGCAGCGTCACTGGGACAGGACACCTCTATGGCTACACCTTC. Encoded protein: CASSVTGTGHLYGYTF. Full variable domain (missing parts from reference TRBV7-2 and TRBJ1-2): GAGVSQSPSNKVTEKGKDVELRCDPISGHTALYWYRQSLGQGLEFLIYFQGNSAPDKSGLPSDRFSAERTGGSVSTLTIQRTQQEDSAVYLCASSVTGTGHLYGYTFGSGTRLTVV.

The chain links TRBV7-9 to TRBJ2-5, with D possibly being TRBD1 (6 bases). From germline, CDR1 is SEHNR and CDR2 FQNEAQ (reference sequence). The CDR3 totals 14 residues. Between the trimmed V and J ends, which lost 1 base and 4 bases, there was a span of 10 bases. The CDR3 region is CASSLVGQPETQYF. CDR3 nucleotide sequence: TGTGCCAGCAGCTTAGTCGGACAGCCAGAGACCCAGTACTTC.

J is TRBJ1-5 and V is TRBV18; possible D gene TRBD1, 5 bases. In germline, CDR1 is KGHSH, CDR2 LQKENI. The CDR3 has 16 residues. Between the trimmed V and J ends, which lost 0 bases and 6 bases, there was a span of 15 bases. Written as DNA, the CDR3 is TGTGCCAGCTCACCACCGGGCCTACAGGAGGGTCAGCCCCAGCATTTT. Encoded protein: CASSPPGLQEGQPQHF.

Turning to this clone: No DNA is shown, since the ends of the CDR3 on it are uncertain; the CDR3 is the one TCRdb lists. The chain combines TRBV11-3 with TRBJ2-1; TRBD2, as called in the table, went unchecked against the DNA. From germline, CDR1 is SGHNT and CDR2 YENEEA. The CDR3 is 18 amino acids long, termini counted. The CDR3 here is CASSLGRKNIFWIDEQFF.

J is TRBJ2-3 and V is TRBV11-2; TRBD1 matches at 8 bases. Germline lookup yields CDR1 SGHAT and CDR2 FQNNGV. Trimming at V came to 1 base and at J to 1 base, leaving 7 bases not matched to a gene. This CDR3 contains 17 residues. Here the CDR3 DNA reads TGTGCCAGCAGCTTAGCCTCGCCAGGGGGCGGCACAGATACGCAGTATTTT. Its translation: CASSLASPGGGTDTQYF.

The DNA for the CDR3 is TGTGCCAGCAGCTTAAGGAGCGGGGGGAGATACAATGAGCAGTTCTTC. Its translation: CASSLRSGGRYNEQFF. The chain combines TRBV7-2 with TRBJ2-1, with 9 positions matching TRBD2. V was clipped by 2 bases and J by 4 bases; unmatched bases: 6. The CDR3 length is 16 residues. Germline V gene sequence: CDR1 SGHTA, CDR2 FQGNSA.

This clone was counted a single time. The same CDR3 can be traced to other DNA sequences in this sample. The DNA of the CDR3 is TGTGCCAGCAGCTTTTCTTACGAGCAGTACTTC. It encodes CASSFSYEQYF. The J gene is TRBJ2-7, the V gene TRBV7-2; D unresolved. The CDR3 consists of 11 residues. CDR1 is SGHTA and CDR2 is FQGNSA in the germline V gene. Trimming cost V 3 bases and J 4 bases, with 4 bases left between them.

This chain joins TRBV7-8 and TRBJ2-5; TRBD1 might be the D (7 bases). CDR3 length equals 14 residues. The ends were cut back, 2 bases at V and 7 bases at J, with 14 bases in the middle. Per germline, CDR1 SGHVS and CDR2 FQNEAQ. CDR3 coding DNA: TGTGCCAGCAGCTTATTTCAGGGGGGAGGGACCCAGTACTTC. Translation: CASSLFQGGGTQYF.